This TCR beta chain emerged from a study of cytomegalovirus exposure and HLA in healthy donors. Vbeta (60) and Jbeta (13) primers were used in the PCR. Produced via immunoSEQ multiplex PCR; TCRdb's table is partial and in-frame only. The sample records roughly 200,000 clones, around 83% being singletons. The sequenced material came from PBMCs. The clonotype was recovered from a woman aged 40 to 50 in good health and CMV-seronegative.

The DNA for the CDR3 is TGTGCCAGCTCACTACGGACAGGGGGGGGCAATGAGCAGTTCTTC. It translates to CASSLRTGGGNEQFF. The gene calls are TRBV18 and TRBJ2-1; 10 bases map to TRBD1. The V and J ends lost 4 bases and 6 bases, in that order; junction bases with no gene match: 6. The CDR3 length is 15 residues. The germline V gene encodes CDR1 KGHSH and CDR2 LQKENI.